This entry features one TCR beta chain sequence. The record originates from a study of blood T cell repertoires in COVID-19. Using immunoSEQ multiplex PCR, the repertoire was profiled, and TCRdb retains in-frame clones only, with some absent. The sample includes roughly 100,000 clones, roughly 89% of them seen just once. V shed 0 bases and J 3 bases; nucleotides not matched to a gene: 8. From germline, CDR1 is SGDLS and CDR2 YYNGEE. The CDR3 totals 17 residues. This chain links TRBV9 with TRBJ2-7; 11 nucleotides line up with TRBD2. The sequence was collected from a woman older than 75 in a cohort sampled during active COVID-19. The sample taken for sequencing was peripheral blood. The CDR3 spells CASSVGPLTSGGYEQYF. CDR3 DNA: TGTGCCAGCAGCGTAGGTCCTCTTACTAGCGGGGGCTACGAGCAGTACTTC.